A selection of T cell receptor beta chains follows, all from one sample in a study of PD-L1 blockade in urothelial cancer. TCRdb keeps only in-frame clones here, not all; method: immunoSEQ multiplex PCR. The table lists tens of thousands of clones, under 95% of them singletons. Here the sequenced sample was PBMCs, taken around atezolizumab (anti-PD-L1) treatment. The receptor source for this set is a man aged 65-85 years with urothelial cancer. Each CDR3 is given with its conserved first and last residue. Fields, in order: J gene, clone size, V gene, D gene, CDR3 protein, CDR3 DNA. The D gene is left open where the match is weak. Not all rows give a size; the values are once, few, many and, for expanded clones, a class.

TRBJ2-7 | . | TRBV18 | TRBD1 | CASSPLGAGGNYEQYF | TGTGCCAGCTCACCATTAGGGGCAGGGGGTAACTACGAGCAGTACTTC
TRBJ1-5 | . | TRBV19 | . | CASSIDRSIRVNQPQHF | TGTGCCAGTAGTATAGATCGCAGCATTCGGGTCAATCAGCCCCAGCATTTT
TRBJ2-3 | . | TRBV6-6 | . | CASSYSKVARADTQYF | TGTGCCAGCAGTTACTCGAAAGTGGCCCGGGCAGATACGCAGTATTTT
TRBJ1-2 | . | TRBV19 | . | CASSQSQGRYGYTF | TGTGCCAGTAGTCAATCACAGGGCCGATATGGCTACACCTTC
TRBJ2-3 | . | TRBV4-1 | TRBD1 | CASSLHSGRGTGAPDTQYF | TGCGCCAGCAGCCTCCATTCGGGTCGCGGGACAGGGGCTCCAGATACGCAGTATTTT
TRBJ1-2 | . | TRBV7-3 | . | CASSLGLGYGYTF | TGTGCCAGCAGCCTGGGACTCGGCTATGGCTACACCTTC
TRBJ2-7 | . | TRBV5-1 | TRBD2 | CASSGGTSAYSYEQYF | TGCGCCAGCAGCGGCGGGACTAGCGCCTACTCCTACGAGCAGTACTTC
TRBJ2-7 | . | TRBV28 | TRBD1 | CASTSTGASEQYF | TGTGCCAGCACTTCCACAGGGGCATCCGAGCAGTACTTC
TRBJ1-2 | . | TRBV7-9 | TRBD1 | CASSLAPASGQGVDGYTF | TGTGCCAGCAGCTTAGCCCCCGCTTCAGGACAGGGTGTTGATGGCTACACCTTC
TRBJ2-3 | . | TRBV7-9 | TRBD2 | CASSSDWTSGTDTQYF | TGTGCCAGCAGCTCTGATTGGACTAGCGGCACAGATACGCAGTATTTT
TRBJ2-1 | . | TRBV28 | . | CASSPSLGDNEQFF | TGTGCCAGCAGTCCCTCCCTAGGGGATAATGAGCAGTTCTTC
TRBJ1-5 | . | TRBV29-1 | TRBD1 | CSAAGTGNQPQHF | TGCAGCGCCGCCGGGACAGGCAATCAGCCCCAGCATTTT
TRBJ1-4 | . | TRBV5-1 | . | CASSLDLGLTNEKLFF | TGCGCCAGCAGCTTGGATCTGGGCTTAACTAATGAAAAACTGTTTTTT
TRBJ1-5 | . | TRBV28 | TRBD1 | CASRETGGVNQPQHF | TGTGCCAGCAGGGAGACAGGGGGGGTCAATCAGCCCCAGCATTTT
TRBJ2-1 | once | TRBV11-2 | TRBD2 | CASSYAASGTNNEQFF | TGTGCCAGCAGCTACGCCGCTAGCGGGACAAACAATGAGCAGTTCTTC
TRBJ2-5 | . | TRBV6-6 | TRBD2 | CASSAGTRETQYF | TGTGCCAGCAGTGCCGGGACTAGAGAGACCCAGTACTTC
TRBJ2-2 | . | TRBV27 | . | CASSLYFSAGELFF | TGTGCCAGCAGTTTATATTTCAGTGCCGGGGAGCTGTTTTTT
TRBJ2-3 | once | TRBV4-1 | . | CASSQAEGLPYTADTQYF | TGCGCCAGCAGCCAGGCGGAGGGGCTTCCGTACACGGCAGATACGCAGTATTTT
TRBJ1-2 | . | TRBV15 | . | CATRGGNYGYTF | TGTGCCACCAGAGGAGGAAACTATGGCTACACCTTC
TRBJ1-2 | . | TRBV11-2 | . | CASSDSGTRGYTF | TGTGCCAGCAGCGATTCCGGGACAAGAGGCTACACCTTC
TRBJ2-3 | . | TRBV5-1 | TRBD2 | CASSWTSGLGNTQYF | TGCGCCAGCAGTTGGACTAGCGGGCTTGGAAATACGCAGTATTTT
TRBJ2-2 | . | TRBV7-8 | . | CASSSWTGGTGELFF | TGTGCCAGCAGCTCCTGGACCGGGGGAACCGGGGAGCTGTTTTTT
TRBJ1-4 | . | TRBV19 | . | CASSIRGATTNEKLFF | TGTGCCAGTAGTATCCGCGGCGCCACAACTAATGAAAAACTGTTTTTT
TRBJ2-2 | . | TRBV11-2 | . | CASSLASPGELFF | TGTGCCAGCAGCTTAGCCTCTCCGGGGGAGCTGTTTTTT
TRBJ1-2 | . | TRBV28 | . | CASSFGDRPGQGYTF | TGTGCCAGCAGTTTTGGCGACAGGCCCGGCCAAGGCTACACCTTC
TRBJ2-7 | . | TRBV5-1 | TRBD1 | CASSLQGSVGEQYF | TGCGCCAGCAGCTTACAGGGGTCTGTGGGGGAGCAGTACTTC
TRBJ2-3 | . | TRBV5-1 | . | CASSRQADTDTQYF | TGCGCCAGCAGTAGGCAGGCCGATACAGATACGCAGTATTTT
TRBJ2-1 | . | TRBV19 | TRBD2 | CASSIGLGGLSEQFF | TGTGCCAGTAGTATTGGACTAGGCGGTCTGAGTGAGCAGTTCTTC
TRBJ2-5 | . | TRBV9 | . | CASNHGSGETQYF | TGTGCCAGCAATCACGGGAGCGGGGAGACCCAGTACTTC
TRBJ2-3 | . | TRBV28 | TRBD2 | CASSLSTSGRFRDTQYF | TGTGCCAGCAGTTTAAGTACTAGCGGGAGATTCCGAGATACGCAGTATTTT
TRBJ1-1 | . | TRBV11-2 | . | CASSLEPGKYTEAFF | TGTGCCAGCAGCTTAGAACCAGGGAAGTACACTGAAGCTTTCTTT
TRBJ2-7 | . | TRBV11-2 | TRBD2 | CASSLGLAGVYEQYF | TGTGCCAGCAGCTTAGGACTAGCGGGAGTCTACGAGCAGTACTTC
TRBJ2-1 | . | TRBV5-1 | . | CASSPEWKGGYNEQFF | TGCGCCAGCAGCCCGGAGTGGAAGGGGGGGTACAATGAGCAGTTCTTC
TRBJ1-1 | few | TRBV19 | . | CASSTRTANTEAFF | TGTGCCAGTAGTACCCGGACAGCGAACACTGAAGCTTTCTTT
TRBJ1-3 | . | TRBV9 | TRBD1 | CASSAGQGGIDGNTIYF | TGTGCCAGCAGCGCCGGACAGGGGGGAATTGATGGAAACACCATATATTTT